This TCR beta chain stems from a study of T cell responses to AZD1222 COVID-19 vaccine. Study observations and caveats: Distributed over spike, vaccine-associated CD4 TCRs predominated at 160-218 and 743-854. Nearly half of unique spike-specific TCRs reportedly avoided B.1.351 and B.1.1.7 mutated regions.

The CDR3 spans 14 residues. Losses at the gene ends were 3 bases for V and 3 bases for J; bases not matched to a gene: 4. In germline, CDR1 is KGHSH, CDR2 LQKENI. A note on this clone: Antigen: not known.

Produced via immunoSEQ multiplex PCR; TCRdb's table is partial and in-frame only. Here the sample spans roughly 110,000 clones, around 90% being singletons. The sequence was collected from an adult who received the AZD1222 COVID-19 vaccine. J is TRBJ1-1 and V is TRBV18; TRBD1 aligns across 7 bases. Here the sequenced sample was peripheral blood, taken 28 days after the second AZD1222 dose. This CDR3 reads CASSPLGQDTEAFF. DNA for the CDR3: TGTGCCAGCTCACCCCTAGGACAGGACACTGAAGCTTTCTTT.